This T cell receptor (beta chain) emerged from a study of shared clonotypes between healthy human individuals. Study-wide background: Per-donor plates numbered three CD4 naive, three CD4 memory, two CD8 naive and one CD8 memory. Overall study findings and caveats: Few donors limited the genetic and exposure-history diversity represented.

CDR3 length equals 17 residues. The germline V gene encodes CDR1 SEHNR and CDR2 FQNEAQ (reference sequence). With 1 base clipped from V and 5 bases from J, the junction kept 4 bases outside the gene matches. Turning to this clone: Its antigen is as yet unknown.

Adults of Caucasian background living in Nashville, Tennessee made up all donors. Researchers divided each subset's genomic DNA evenly across several immunoSEQ plates. The assay was immunoSEQ multiplex PCR, and TCRdb's table has in-frame clones only and misses some. The sample has over 2 million clones; less than 95% are singletons. The V call is TRBV7-9, the J call TRBJ2-4; 14 nucleotides agree with TRBD2. Source material: naive CD4+ T cells from PBMCs. Subset: CD45RA+ positively selected. This TCR was sampled from a man aged 18 to 30 in good health. Some clones in this sample may be carry-over from other donors' samples. As DNA, the CDR3 is TGTGCCAGCAGCTTAGGGACTAGCGGGAGGCGGGAAAACATTCAGTACTTC. Amino acid sequence: CASSLGTSGRRENIQYF.